This TCR beta chain was observed in a study of T cells in Graves' hyperthyroidism and ophthalmopathy. General study findings and limits: In validation, the model predicted ophthalmopathy. These predictions came a median about 6 months before onset. Most expanded thyroid clonotypes above 0.001 recurred in blood.

This clonotype has at least ten counts. Its cognate antigen is unknown. Each ophthalmopathy patient scored at least 3 on the Clinical Activity Score and at least 4 on NOSPECS grade, with duration under 3 months. From germline, CDR1 is SGHVS and CDR2 FQNEAQ. The CDR3 is 14 residues long. V lost 5 bases and J lost 3, with 11 bases in between. Amplified TCR beta CDR3 regions derived from RNA transcripts. HTBI primers drove first-round RT-PCR of the TCR CDR3. TCRdb fed the multiplex PCR reads into MiXCR, producing one record per CDR3 protein. The top ten clones hold over 30% of a sample with approximately 600,000 distinct CDR3 sequences, about 20% of them seen once.

The sample consisted of blood. The receptor comes from a man aged 30-40 years with Graves' ophthalmopathy. The gene calls are TRBV7-8 and TRBJ2-1, with no clear D. The CDR3: CASSEDSLYNEQFF. CDR3 DNA sequence: TGTGCCAGCAGCGAAGACTCGCTCTACAATGAGCAGTTCTTC.